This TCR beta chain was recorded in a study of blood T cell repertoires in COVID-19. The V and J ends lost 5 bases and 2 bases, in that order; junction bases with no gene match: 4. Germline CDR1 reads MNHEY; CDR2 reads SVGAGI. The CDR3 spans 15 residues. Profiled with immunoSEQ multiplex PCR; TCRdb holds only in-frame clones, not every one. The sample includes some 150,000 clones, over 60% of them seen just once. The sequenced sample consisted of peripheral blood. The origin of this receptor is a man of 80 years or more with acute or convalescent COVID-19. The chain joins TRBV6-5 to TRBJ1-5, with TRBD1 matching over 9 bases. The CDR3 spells CASSRTGVGNQPQHF. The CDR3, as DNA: TGTGCCAGCAGTAGGACAGGGGTCGGCAATCAGCCCCAGCATTTT.